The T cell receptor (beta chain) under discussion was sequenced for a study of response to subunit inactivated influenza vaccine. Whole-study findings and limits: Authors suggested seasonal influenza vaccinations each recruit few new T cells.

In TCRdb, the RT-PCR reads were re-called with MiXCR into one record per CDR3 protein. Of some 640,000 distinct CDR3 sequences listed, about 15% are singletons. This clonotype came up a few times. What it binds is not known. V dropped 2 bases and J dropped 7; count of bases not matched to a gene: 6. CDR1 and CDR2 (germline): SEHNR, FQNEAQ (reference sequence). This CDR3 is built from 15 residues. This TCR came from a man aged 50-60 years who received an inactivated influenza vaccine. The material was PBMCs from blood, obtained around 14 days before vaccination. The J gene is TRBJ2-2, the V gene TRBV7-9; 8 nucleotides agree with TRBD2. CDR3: CASSLTAGGIGELFF. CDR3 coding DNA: TGTGCCAGCAGCTTAACGGCGGGAGGTATCGGGGAGCTGTTTTTT.